Shown below are 5 T cell receptor beta chains from a single sample sequenced in a study of chemoradiotherapy in HPV16-positive cancers. Assay used: immunoSEQ multiplex PCR; TCRdb lists only in-frame clones, some missing. The table records about 17,000 clones, around nine tenths of them present only once. Specimen: blood, collected from a patient who underwent chemoradiotherapy. The receptor source for this set is a human donor with HPV-associated anogenital cancer.

The gene calls are TRBV10-3 and TRBJ1-3, with D uncertain. The CDR3 has 14 residues. Trimming took off 3 bases at V and 2 bases at J, with 8 bases between the two ends. Germline-derived CDR1 and CDR2 are ENHRY and SYGVKD. In nucleotides, the CDR3 is TGTGCCATCAGTGACCCGGAAACTGGAAACACCATATATTTT. Translation gives CAISDPETGNTIYF.

The chain recombines TRBV5-1 with TRBJ1-1, with D maybe TRBD1 (5 bases). The germline V gene encodes CDR1 SGHRS and CDR2 YFSETQ. V shed 2 bases and J shed 1 base, with 9 bases lying between them. The CDR3 has 14 residues. CDR3 coding DNA: TGCGCCAGCAGCTTATTGGGGCCGAACACTGAAGCTTTCTTT. This codes for CASSLLGPNTEAFF. Drawing the rest from reference TRBV5-1 and TRBJ1-1, the complete variable domain is KAGVTQTPRYLIKTRGQQVTLSCSPISGHRSVSWYQQTPGQGLQFLFEYFSETQRNKGNFPGRFSGRQFSNSRSEMNVSTLELGDSALYLCASSLLGPNTEAFFGQGTRLTVV.

This chain connects TRBV30 to TRBJ2-2, with 9 bases aligning to TRBD1. The CDR3 runs to 13 residues. Unmatched junction bases numbered 2, after V lost 3 bases and J lost 6 bases. The germline V gene encodes CDR1 GTSNPN and CDR2 SVGIG (reference sequence). The CDR3: CAWRTGGAGELFF. The DNA of the CDR3 is TGTGCCTGGAGGACAGGGGGGGCCGGGGAGCTGTTTTTT.

This sequence joins TRBV5-1 and TRBJ2-7, with TRBD2 matching 11 bases. V gave up 1 base and J gave up 2 bases; unmatched junction bases: 8. This CDR3 comprises 17 residues. Germline lookup yields CDR1 SGHRS and CDR2 YFSETQ. The CDR3 DNA sequence: TGCGCCAGCAGCTTGATTAGCGGGGGGGTGTTCGCCTACGAGCAGTACTTC. Its protein is CASSLISGGVFAYEQYF.

The rearrangement joins TRBV9 to TRBJ1-3; tentatively, D is TRBD1 (5 bases). The CDR3 runs 15 residues. V lost 1 base and J 2 bases, leaving 10 bases between the germline ends. From germline, CDR1 is SGDLS and CDR2 YYNGEE. The chain's CDR3 is CASSVSGRPGNTIYF. In DNA form, the CDR3 reads TGTGCCAGCAGCGTATCAGGGAGGCCTGGAAACACCATATATTTT.